This T cell receptor (beta chain) was identified in a study of T cell responses to AZD1222 COVID-19 vaccine. Background on the study: The analysis combined second doses at about 4 or about 12 weeks. Findings and limits, study-wide: Repertoires were sampled only after the peak T cell response. Just 5 or 6 AZD1222 recipients tested seropositive at baseline. White British ancestry dominated among donors, who included more females, and clonal diversity was possibly underestimated.

Method: immunoSEQ multiplex PCR; TCRdb's copy keeps in-frame clones and lacks some. This repertoire shows some 95,000 clones, approximately 86% found once; its top ten account for 5% to 7.5%. As regards this clone: What it binds is unknown.

The sequence derives from an adult in good health. Sequences were derived from peripheral blood, sampled on day 0 of AZD1222 vaccination.

In DNA form, the CDR3 reads TGCGCCAGCAGCTTCAGTGGCCCCGGAGCCAATGAGCAGTTCTTC. Translated: CASSFSGPGANEQFF. The chain has TRBV5-1 and TRBJ2-1; no reliable D call. Germline V CDR1 and CDR2: SGHRS, YFSETQ. Trimming left V 2 bases short and J 6 bases short, with 15 bases between. The CDR3 length is 15 residues. Combining the CDR3 with reference TRBV5-1 and TRBJ2-1 gives the whole variable domain KAGVTQTPRYLIKTRGQQVTLSCSPISGHRSVSWYQQTPGQGLQFLFEYFSETQRNKGNFPGRFSGRQFSNSRSEMNVSTLELGDSALYLCASSFSGPGANEQFFGPGTRLTVL.